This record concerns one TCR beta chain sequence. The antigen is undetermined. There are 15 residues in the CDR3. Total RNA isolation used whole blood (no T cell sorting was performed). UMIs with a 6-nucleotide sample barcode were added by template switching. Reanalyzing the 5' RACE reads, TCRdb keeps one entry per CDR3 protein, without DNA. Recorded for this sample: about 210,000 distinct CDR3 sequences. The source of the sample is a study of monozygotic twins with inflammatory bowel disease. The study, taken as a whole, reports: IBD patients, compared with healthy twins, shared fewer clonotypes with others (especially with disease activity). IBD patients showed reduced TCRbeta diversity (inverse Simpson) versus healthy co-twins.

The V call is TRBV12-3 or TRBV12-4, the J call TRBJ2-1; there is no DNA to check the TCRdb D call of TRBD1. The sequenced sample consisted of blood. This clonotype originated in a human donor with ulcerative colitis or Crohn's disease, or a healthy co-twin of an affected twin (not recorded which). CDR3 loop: CASSLTGGSYNEQFF.